This T cell receptor (beta chain) was captured in a study of T cell changes during pregnancy in multiple sclerosis. V shed 0 bases and J shed 7 bases, with 11 bases lying between them. Germline-derived CDR1 and CDR2 are SGHDT and YYEEEE. The CDR3 has 13 residues. Data came from immunoSEQ multiplex PCR; TCRdb stores just in-frame clones and leaves some out. The table includes about 8,500 clones, roughly nine tenths detected once. The origin of this receptor is a female donor in good health, enrolled as a control in a pregnancy study. The rearrangement uses TRBV5-6 and TRBJ2-7, with D possibly TRBD2 on 6 matching bases. Material: CD8+ T cells from peripheral blood mononuclear cells, obtained in the first trimester of pregnancy. Here the CDR3 DNA reads TGTGCCAGCAGCTTGGTAGCGGCCACGGAGCAGTACTTC. Protein: CASSLVAATEQYF.